This record looks at one T cell receptor (beta chain) sequence and its context. What it binds is not known. The protocol was immunoSEQ multiplex PCR, while the TCRdb copy is restricted to in-frame clones and leaves out a portion. The sample carries about 77,000 clones, more than 65% recorded once. Germline trimming cut 8 bases from V and 8 bases from J; bases unmatched to any gene: 4. Germline V gene data show CDR1 as SNHLY and CDR2 as FYNNEI. The CDR3 covers 14 residues. The data were taken from a study of OX40 agonist ivuxolimab in advanced cancers. Points from the study as a whole: More expanded clones were found, on average, in CD8+ than in CD4+ T cells. Within 6 weeks, CD4+ and CD8+ blood T cells expanded clonally at 0.1 to 3.0 mg/kg.

The specimen comprised CD4+ or CD8+ T cells sorted from blood, sampled in a trial of the OX40 agonist ivuxolimab. The receptor was derived from an adult with an advanced solid tumor such as melanoma, head and neck, liver or kidney cancer. The chain carries TRBV2 and TRBJ2-1; 15 bases map to TRBD2. CDR3 DNA sequence: TGTGCCAGCTCCGGACTAGCGGGAGGGGATGAGCAGTTCTTC. Protein: CASSGLAGGDEQFF.